Sequencing of this T cell receptor (beta chain) was carried out in a study of cytomegalovirus exposure and HLA in healthy donors. The germline V gene has CDR1 KGHSH and CDR2 LQKENI. This CDR3 has 14 residues. Trimming removed 7 bases from V and 2 bases from J, with 9 bases in between. Study-wide results and caveats: The classifier reportedly diagnosed cytomegalovirus status with high sensitivity and specificity.

On this clone: Its antigen is undetermined.

It was with 60 Vbeta and 13 Jbeta primers that the PCR ran. Sequencing used immunoSEQ multiplex PCR; TCRdb keeps in-frame clones, though not all of them. The table includes 130,000 to 150,000 clones, almost 85% detected once. The TCR sequence derives from a woman in her fifties or sixties in good health and CMV-seropositive. Sequenced input: PBMCs. This chain connects TRBV18 to TRBJ2-6; maybe TRBD1 (6 bases). CDR3 in DNA: TGTGCCAGCTTTGAGGGGGCTGGGGCCAACGTCCTGACTTTC. Its protein is CASFEGAGANVLTF.